What follows describes a single T cell receptor (beta chain). Its specificity is not known. The data stem from a study of cytomegalovirus exposure and HLA in healthy donors. Method: immunoSEQ multiplex PCR; TCRdb's copy keeps in-frame clones and lacks some. The sample includes 200,000 to 250,000 clones, over 70% seen only once; the top ten take more than 12%. Germline V CDR1 and CDR2: MDHEN, SYDVKM. The CDR3 spans 14 residues. Deletions cut 5 bases from V and 12 bases from J, with 23 bases between. Notes on the study in general: The tendency of first-cohort TCR clusters to co-occur in the 120 validation repertoires was identified by a subsequent analysis. Investigators reported approximately 170 TCR beta chains as tied to cytomegalovirus. Confirmation was obtained in vitro that a few CMV-associated chains are specific for CMV antigens.

The TCR comes from a woman in her twenties or thirties in good health and CMV-seropositive. The sequenced sample consisted of PBMCs. J is TRBJ2-7 and V is TRBV28; D not resolved. CDR3 DNA: TGTGCCAGCAGTCCCCCTCTTGTCGGTATGGGTCCGTACTTC. It translates to CASSPPLVGMGPYF. The full variable domain, rest sourced from reference TRBV28 and TRBJ2-7, is DVKVTQSSRYLVKRTGEKVFLECVQDMDHENMFWYRQDPGLGLRLIYFSYDVKMKEKGDIPEGYSVSREKKERFSLILESASTNQTSMYLCASSPPLVGMGPYFGPGTRLTVT.